These 26 T cell receptor beta chains came from one sample sequenced in a study of long-term antiretroviral therapy in people with HIV. Samples were assayed with immunoSEQ v3.0 at survey level. This table comes from immunoSEQ multiplex PCR, and its TCRdb copy is limited to in-frame clones, with some not included. The sample records under 5,500 clones, around nine tenths being singletons. The starting material was unsorted PBMCs, obtained 1.3 years after starting antiretroviral therapy. The receptor set was obtained from a woman aged 45-65 years with HIV.

The chain uses TRBV19 and TRBJ2-1; D unclear. V lost 5 bases and J 4 bases, leaving 6 bases between the germline ends. The CDR3 totals 12 residues. Germline V gene data show CDR1 as LNHDA and CDR2 as SQIVND (reference sequence). The CDR3 DNA follows: TGTGCCAGTAGTTTTACGTACAATGAGCAGTTCTTC. Protein: CASSFTYNEQFF.

Comments on this clone: Germline and junction disagree at one end, which may indicate a read error. The genes are TRBV12-5 and TRBJ1-1; D is undetermined. CDR3 length equals 13 residues. Germline values: CDR1 LGHNT, CDR2 FRNRAP. The CDR3 loop is CASGLAQTTEAFF. DNA for the CDR3: TGTGCTAGCGGTTTGGCCCAGACCACTGAAGCTTTCTTT. Using reference TRBV12-5 and TRBJ1-1 for the parts outside the CDR3, the full variable domain is DARVTQTPRHKVTEMGQEVTMRCQPILGHNTVFWYRQTMMQGLELLAYFRNRAPLDDSGMPKDRFSAEMPDATLATLKIQPSEPRDSAVYFCASGLAQTTEAFFGQGTRLTVV.

This clone is a singleton in its sample. The rearrangement joins TRBV19 to TRBJ2-7; unclear D gene. Germline V lookup: CDR1 LNHDA, CDR2 SQIVND (reference sequence). V dropped 3 bases and J dropped 1 base, with 7 bases sitting between them. The CDR3 totals 13 residues. In DNA form, the CDR3 reads TGTGCCAGTAGTATTTCAGTATCCTACGAGCAGTACGTC. Its translation is CASSISVSYEQYV.

The chain uses TRBV5-1 and TRBJ2-3; D gene unclear. Per the germline V gene, CDR1 is SGHRS and CDR2 is YFSETQ. There are 13 residues in the CDR3. V shed 0 bases and J shed 3 bases, with 5 bases lying between them. DNA of the CDR3: TGCGCCAGCAGCTTGGGTGGTACAGATACGCAGTATTTT. It codes for CASSLGGTDTQYF.

DNA of the CDR3: TGTGCCAGCAGCTTAGACTCACCCCTCCACTTT. Translating it yields CASSLDSPLHF. The rearrangement joins TRBV11-3 to TRBJ1-6; D is undetermined. V was cut by 0 bases and J by 10 bases, with 1 base left in between. This CDR3 is built from 11 residues. The germline V gene has CDR1 SGHNT and CDR2 YENEEA.

The chain has TRBV2 and TRBJ2-1, with D possibly matching TRBD1 (5 bases). Trimming took off 5 bases at V and 0 bases at J, with 8 bases between the two ends. The germline gives CDR1 SNHLY, CDR2 FYNNEI. CDR3 length: 14 residues. The CDR3 is CASSTGVSYNEQFF. The CDR3 DNA follows: TGTGCCAGCAGTACAGGTGTCTCCTACAATGAGCAGTTCTTC.

This clone was observed once. The chain uses TRBV19 and TRBJ2-7, with 15 nucleotides matching TRBD2. The germline CDR1 and CDR2 sequences are LNHDA and SQIVND (reference sequence). V gave up 7 bases and J gave up 4 bases; unmatched junction bases: 5. The CDR3 runs 15 residues. The CDR3 loop is CASTMGLAGGYEQYF. Written as DNA, the CDR3 is TGTGCCAGTACCATGGGACTAGCGGGGGGTTACGAGCAGTACTTC.

The chain is built from TRBV5-1 and TRBJ2-1; D gene unclear. The germline V and J ends were trimmed by 0 bases and 5 bases, with 12 bases remaining between them. The length of the CDR3 is 15 residues. Per the germline V gene, CDR1 is SGHRS and CDR2 is YFSETQ. The DNA of the CDR3 is TGCGCCAGCAGCTTGGGAGTTCCAACCAACAATGAGCAGTTCTTC. It yields the protein CASSLGVPTNNEQFF.

The chain is built from TRBV6-5 and TRBJ1-1; a possible D gene is TRBD1 (6 bases). V lost 3 bases to trimming and J lost 3 bases, with 14 bases between them. CDR1 and CDR2 from the germline V gene are MNHEY and SVGAGI. The length of the CDR3 is 15 residues. CDR3 protein: CASSYWGAGDTEAFF. As DNA, the CDR3 is TGTGCCAGCAGTTATTGGGGGGCGGGGGACACTGAAGCTTTCTTT.

The chain carries TRBV10-2 and TRBJ1-2; tentative D call: TRBD1 (5 bases). Trimming took 4 bases from V and 2 from J, leaving 5 bases between them. The V gene's germline CDR1 is WSHSY and CDR2 SAAADI. The CDR3 is 12 residues long. The CDR3 DNA sequence: TGCGCCAGCAGTGGACAGAACTATGGCTACACCTTC. Translation: CASSGQNYGYTF.

The V gene is TRBV27, the J gene TRBJ1-6; no clear D. There are 13 residues in the CDR3. V gave up 0 bases and J gave up 9 bases, with 6 bases separating them. Germline CDR1 MNHEY, CDR2 SMNVEV (reference sequence). CDR3 protein: CASSLSARSPLHF. The CDR3 region has the DNA TGTGCCAGCAGTTTATCGGCGCGTTCACCCCTCCACTTT.

The V gene is TRBV11-2, the J gene TRBJ1-1; 10 nucleotides align to TRBD1. CDR3 size: 14 residues. V was clipped by 6 bases and J by 0 bases; unmatched bases: 1. Germline V CDR1 and CDR2: SGHAT, FQNNGV. CDR3 in amino acids: CASRGQGMNTEAFF. The CDR3, as DNA: TGTGCCAGCAGGGGACAGGGGATGAACACTGAAGCTTTCTTT.

This sequence joins TRBV10-3 and TRBJ1-6, with TRBD1 identical over 12 bases. Trimming cost V 3 bases and J 7 bases; bases outside gene matches: 10. Germline V gene lookup returns CDR1 ENHRY and CDR2 SYGVKD. The CDR3 spans 18 residues. The CDR3 is CAISDPGQGAFGNSPLHF. The CDR3 DNA sequence: TGTGCCATCAGTGACCCGGGACAGGGGGCTTTTGGGAATTCACCCCTCCACTTT.

J is TRBJ2-1 and V is TRBV9, with D unresolved. The V end lost 4 bases, the J end lost 9 bases, and 11 bases lay between the germline ends. The CDR3 spans 12 residues. Germline V gene sequence: CDR1 SGDLS, CDR2 YYNGEE. CDR3 loop: CASSLFETEQFF. The CDR3 DNA is TGTGCCAGCAGCTTATTCGAGACTGAGCAGTTCTTC.

V gene TRBV6-5 combines with J gene TRBJ2-1, with 7 bases lining up with TRBD2. Per germline, CDR1 MNHEY and CDR2 SVGAGI. V trimming: 2 bases; J trimming: 6 bases; junction bases outside the gene matches: 7. This CDR3 spans 15 amino acids. This CDR3 reads CASSYDPGRGNEQFF. The DNA of the CDR3 is TGTGCCAGCAGTTACGACCCGGGGAGGGGCAATGAGCAGTTCTTC.

The chain joins TRBV7-6 to TRBJ1-5; TRBD1 is a possible D gene (5 bases). The CDR3 runs to 17 residues. The germline gives CDR1 SGHVS, CDR2 FNYEAQ. Deletions cut 1 base from V and 2 bases from J, with 15 bases between. Here the CDR3 DNA reads TGTGCCAGCAGCTTAGGGGACGGGATTTCGGGCAATCAGCCCCAGCATTTT. Translated, it gives CASSLGDGISGNQPQHF.

The rearrangement links TRBV7-9 to TRBJ2-1; 7 nucleotides align to TRBD2. Germline values: CDR1 SEHNR, CDR2 FQNEAQ (reference sequence). V trimming: 7 bases; J trimming: 4 bases; junction bases outside the gene matches: 4. CDR3 length equals 13 residues. The CDR3: CASKSGEYNEQFF. The CDR3 coding sequence is TGTGCCAGCAAAAGCGGGGAGTACAATGAGCAGTTCTTC.

This chain connects TRBV5-1 to TRBJ1-1, with D perhaps TRBD1 (5 bases). CDR3 length equals 17 residues. The V and J ends lost 4 bases and 4 bases respectively, with 23 bases between them. Germline V gives CDR1 SGHRS, CDR2 YFSETQ. The CDR3 region is CASSRPPGPRGSTEAFF. In nucleotides, the CDR3 is TGCGCCAGCAGCCGCCCCCCGGGCCCCCGGGGGAGCACTGAAGCTTTCTTT.

The V call is TRBV29-1, the J call TRBJ2-1, with TRBD2 matching 13 bases. CDR3 length: 14 amino acids. In germline, CDR1 is SQVTM, CDR2 ANQGSEA. V dropped 0 bases and J dropped 13; count of bases not matched to a gene: 6. The CDR3 loop is CSVEDELAGGQQFF. Written as DNA, the CDR3 is TGCAGCGTTGAAGATGAACTAGCGGGGGGGCAACAGTTCTTC.

V gene TRBV4-1 combines with J gene TRBJ1-1; D is undetermined. The germline gives CDR1 MGHRA, CDR2 YSYEKL. V lost 5 bases and J 0 bases, leaving 13 bases between the germline ends. The length of the CDR3 is 15 residues. The chain's CDR3 is CASSNQTGVNTEAFF. CDR3 nucleotides: TGCGCCAGCAGCAATCAGACCGGAGTGAACACTGAAGCTTTCTTT.

The V call is TRBV11-2, the J call TRBJ1-3; D uncertain. The CDR3 has 13 amino acids. V lost 2 bases, J lost 1 base, and 3 bases lay in between. The germline gives CDR1 SGHAT, CDR2 FQNNGV. The CDR3 loop is CASSLISGNTIYF. The CDR3 region has the DNA TGTGCCAGCAGCTTAATTTCTGGAAACACCATATATTTT.

V usage is TRBV25-1 and J usage is TRBJ1-3; tentative D call: TRBD1 (5 bases). The germline CDR1 and CDR2 sequences are MGHDK and SYGVNS. Between the trimmed V and J ends, which lost 0 bases and 0 bases, there was a span of 12 bases. The CDR3 runs 17 residues. This CDR3 reads CASSEYIRGTSGNTIYF. The CDR3 DNA follows: TGTGCCAGCAGTGAATATATTCGCGGGACCTCTGGAAACACCATATATTTT.

The V and J genes are TRBV18 and TRBJ1-2, with D hard to call. The CDR3 totals 15 residues. Germline V gene lookup returns CDR1 KGHSH and CDR2 LQKENI. V lost 3 bases, J lost 3 bases, and 14 bases lay in between. The DNA of the CDR3 is TGTGCCAGCTCACCGGAGAACTATGGTGACTATGGCTACACCTTC. Translated, it gives CASSPENYGDYGYTF.

In its sample, this clone was seen once. The chain uses TRBV15 and TRBJ1-3; D not resolved. CDR1 is LNHNV, CDR2 YYDKDF, per germline (reference sequence). Trimming pared 3 bases from V and 2 bases from J, leaving 14 bases between. This CDR3 is built from 16 residues. In nucleotides, the CDR3 is TGTGCCACCAGCAGTCCCGGCGGGTGGGCTGGAAACACCATATATTTT. Translated, it gives CATSSPGGWAGNTIYF. Full variable domain (remainder filled in from reference TRBV15 and TRBJ1-3): DAMVIQNPRYQVTQFGKPVTLSCSQTLNHNVMYWYQQKSSQAPKLLFHYYDKDFNNEADTPDNFQSRRPNTSFCFLDIRSPGLGDTAMYLCATSSPGGWAGNTIYFGEGSWLTVV.

This chain uses TRBV5-6 with TRBJ1-2, with a possible D match to TRBD1 (6 bases). The CDR3 covers 15 residues. Germline V gene data show CDR1 as SGHDT and CDR2 as YYEEEE. Trimming removed 6 bases at V and 1 base at J, with 16 bases between. The CDR3 sequence is CASNRQALLNYGYTF. The DNA of the CDR3 is TGTGCCAGCAACCGACAGGCCCTCCTTAACTATGGCTACACCTTC.

The rearrangement uses TRBV19 and TRBJ2-7; 8 nucleotides agree with TRBD1. Germline V gives CDR1 LNHDA, CDR2 SQIVND (reference sequence). The CDR3 is made up of 14 amino acids. J lost 3 bases, V lost 1 base, and 2 bases had no gene match. CDR3: CASSIGRGLYEQYF. The CDR3 DNA reads TGTGCCAGTAGTATAGGCAGGGGGCTCTACGAGCAGTACTTC. Drawing the rest from reference TRBV19 and TRBJ2-7, the complete variable domain is DGGITQSPKYLFRKEGQNVTLSCEQNLNHDAMYWYRQDPGQGLRLIYYSQIVNDFQKGDIAEGYSVSREKKESFPLTVTSAQKNPTAFYLCASSIGRGLYEQYFGPGTRLTVT.